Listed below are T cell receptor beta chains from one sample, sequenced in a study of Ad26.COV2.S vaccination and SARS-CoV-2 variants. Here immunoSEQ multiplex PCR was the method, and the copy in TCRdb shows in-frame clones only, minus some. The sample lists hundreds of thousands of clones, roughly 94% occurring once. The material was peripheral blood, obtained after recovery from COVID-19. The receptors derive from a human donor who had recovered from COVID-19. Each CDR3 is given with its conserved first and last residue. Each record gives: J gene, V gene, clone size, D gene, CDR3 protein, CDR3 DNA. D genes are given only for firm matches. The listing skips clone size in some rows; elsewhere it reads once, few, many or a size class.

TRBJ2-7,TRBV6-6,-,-,CASSYEGLGEQYF,TGTGCCAGCAGTTACGAGGGCCTCGGCGAGCAGTACTTC
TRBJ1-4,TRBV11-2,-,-,CASSLGTTTNEKLFF,TGTGCCAGCAGCTTAGGTACCACAACTAATGAAAAACTGTTTTTT
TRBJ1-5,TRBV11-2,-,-,CASSLDKSGQPQHF,TGTGCCAGCAGCTTGGACAAGTCAGGACAGCCCCAGCATTTT
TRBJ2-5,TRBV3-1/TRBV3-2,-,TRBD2,CASSRGGGNQYF,TGTGCCAGCAGTCGAGGCGGGGGGAACCAGTACTTC
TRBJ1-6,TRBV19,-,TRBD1,CASRMDRALNSPLHF,TGTGCCAGTAGGATGGACAGGGCTCTTAATTCACCCCTCCACTTT
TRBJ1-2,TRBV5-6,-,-,CASSPGTSVYGYTF,TGTGCCAGCAGCCCAGGGACTTCCGTCTATGGCTACACCTTC
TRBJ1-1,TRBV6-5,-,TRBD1,CASRLTGLNTEAFF,TGTGCCAGCAGACTGACAGGGCTGAACACTGAAGCTTTCTTT
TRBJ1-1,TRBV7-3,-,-,CASSSQTGSSNTEAFF,TGTGCCAGCAGCTCTCAGACAGGATCATCGAACACTGAAGCTTTCTTT
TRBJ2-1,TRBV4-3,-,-,CASSQGSGHNEQFF,TGCGCCAGCAGCCAAGGATCTGGCCACAATGAGCAGTTCTTC
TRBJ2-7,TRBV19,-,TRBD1,CASSRGQGVPYEQYF,TGTGCCAGTAGTAGGGGACAGGGGGTACCCTACGAGCAGTACTTC
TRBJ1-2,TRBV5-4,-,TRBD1,CASSSPQGARGYTF,TGTGCCAGCAGCTCTCCACAGGGGGCCCGTGGCTACACCTTC
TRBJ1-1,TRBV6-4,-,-,CASSDFPGAEAFF,TGTGCCAGCAGTGACTTTCCAGGGGCTGAAGCTTTCTTT
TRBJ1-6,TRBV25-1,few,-,CASSDWGVGSPLHF,TGTGCCAGCAGTGATTGGGGTGTCGGATCACCCCTCCACTTT
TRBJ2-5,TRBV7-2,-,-,CASSHETQYF,TGTGCCAGCAGCCATGAGACCCAGTACTTC
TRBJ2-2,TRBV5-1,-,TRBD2,CASSTLAGGTGELFF,TGCGCCAGCAGCACACTAGCGGGAGGCACCGGGGAGCTGTTTTTT